This T cell receptor (beta chain) was sequenced during a study of radiotherapy plus CTLA-4 blockade in lung cancer. Findings and limits, study-wide: In blood, TCR clones derived from the tumor expanded after radiotherapy plus ipilimumab.

With regard to this clone: Its antigen is not known.

The assay was immunoSEQ multiplex PCR, and TCRdb's table has in-frame clones only and misses some. The sample holds about 120,000 clones, roughly 80% seen once. The source is a human donor with non-small cell lung cancer that progressed on radiotherapy plus ipilimumab. Some clones in this sample may be carry-over from other donors' samples. This specimen consisted of peripheral blood, obtained from a patient treated with radiotherapy plus ipilimumab.

The CDR3 DNA follows: TGCGCCAGCAGCCAACCGGGGACCGACGACTATGGCTACACCTTC. Amino acids: CASSQPGTDDYGYTF. The chain combines TRBV4-3 with TRBJ1-2; D is perhaps TRBD1 (5 bases). Germline V lookup: CDR1 LGHNA, CDR2 YSLEER. With 2 bases removed from V and 3 bases from J, the gap between germline ends came to 13 bases. This CDR3 has 15 amino acids.